This is a list of T cell receptor beta chains from one sample in a study of T cell responses to AZD1222 COVID-19 vaccine. Sequenced by immunoSEQ multiplex PCR; TCRdb stores in-frame clones only, minus some. This sample yields tens of thousands of clones, of which 60% to 85% are seen a single time; 3% to 4% belongs to the top ten. Sequences were derived from peripheral blood, sampled 28 days after the second AZD1222 dose. These receptors all come from an adult who received the AZD1222 COVID-19 vaccine. The conserved cysteine and the conserved F or W are not part of the CDR3 here. Each record gives: CDR3 protein, V gene, J gene.

CDR3 protein: ASSLISGTGGRDTQY; V gene: TRBV27; J gene: TRBJ2-3
CDR3 protein: ASSLDRGIYEQY; V gene: TRBV11-2; J gene: TRBJ2-7
CDR3 protein: ASSEGGHQPQH; V gene: TRBV2; J gene: TRBJ1-5
CDR3 protein: ASSLDGLSNQPQH; V gene: TRBV7-2; J gene: TRBJ1-5
CDR3 protein: ASGYLEAWESGNTIY; V gene: TRBV12-5; J gene: TRBJ1-3
CDR3 protein: ASSIFTNHQPQH; V gene: TRBV19; J gene: TRBJ1-5
CDR3 protein: ASSYGGALAKNIQY; V gene: TRBV6-2/TRBV6-3; J gene: TRBJ2-4
CDR3 protein: AGSAGGPRY; V gene: TRBV30; J gene: TRBJ2-5
CDR3 protein: ASSPRTGESQPQH; V gene: TRBV6-5; J gene: TRBJ1-5
CDR3 protein: ASRSGFSWDTEAF; V gene: TRBV6-5; J gene: TRBJ1-1
CDR3 protein: ASSLAGTTEAF; V gene: TRBV7-2; J gene: TRBJ1-1
CDR3 protein: ASSLYRQGGYEQY; V gene: TRBV5-8; J gene: TRBJ2-7
CDR3 protein: ASNWRQGGSPLH; V gene: TRBV28; J gene: TRBJ1-6
CDR3 protein: ASSPRLTDTQY; V gene: TRBV7-9; J gene: TRBJ2-3
CDR3 protein: ASSSQGQGSNEQF; V gene: TRBV7-2; J gene: TRBJ2-1
CDR3 protein: ASHPRQGSIYEQY; V gene: TRBV19; J gene: TRBJ2-7
CDR3 protein: ATSTTKGLIADTQY; V gene: TRBV24-1; J gene: TRBJ2-3
CDR3 protein: ASSSLPSSGELF; V gene: TRBV7-3; J gene: TRBJ2-2
CDR3 protein: ASSRRQGLGYGYT; V gene: TRBV6-5; J gene: TRBJ1-2
CDR3 protein: ASSGALGWEQY; V gene: TRBV2; J gene: TRBJ2-7
CDR3 protein: ASSSGLAYNEQF; V gene: TRBV11-3; J gene: TRBJ2-1
CDR3 protein: ASGLVRGYSNQPQH; V gene: TRBV12-5; J gene: TRBJ1-5
CDR3 protein: ASSVGNSNYGYT; V gene: TRBV27; J gene: TRBJ1-2
CDR3 protein: ASQRGTPSDTQY; V gene: TRBV28; J gene: TRBJ2-3
CDR3 protein: ASSARQGSNTEAF; V gene: TRBV9; J gene: TRBJ1-1